The 27 T cell receptor beta chains below come from one sample, sequenced in a study of beta chain features in type 1 diabetes. Expressed TCRB transcripts got sequenced, as all isolated RNA was reverse transcribed. The assay was immunoSEQ multiplex PCR, and TCRdb's table has in-frame clones only and misses some. The sample has about 140,000 clones; 6.9% are singletons. Source material: central memory CD4+ T cells from blood. The receptors were sampled from a woman between 25 and 40 years old in good health.

This clone was found a few times. The V and J genes are TRBV2 and TRBJ2-1; the match to TRBD2 covers 13 bases. Per the germline V gene, CDR1 is SNHLY and CDR2 is FYNNEI. V shed 2 bases and J 7 bases; nucleotides not matched to a gene: 5. The CDR3 totals 16 residues. In nucleotides, the CDR3 is TGTGCCAGCAGTGAATTTGGGACTAGCGGGGCTAATGAGCAGTTCTTC. It specifies CASSEFGTSGANEQFF. Variable domain in full (rest from reference TRBV2 and TRBJ2-1): EPEVTQTPSHQVTQMGQEVILRCVPISNHLYFYWYRQILGQKVEFLVSFYNNEISEKSEIFDDQFSVERPDGSNFTLKIRSTKLEDSAMYFCASSEFGTSGANEQFFGPGTRLTVL.

CDR3 DNA: TGTGCCAGCTCACCACCTCAAGAGGGCGAGCAGTACTTC. This translates into CASSPPQEGEQYF. The chain is built from TRBV18 and TRBJ2-7; tentatively, D is TRBD2 (5 bases). Germline V gene lookup returns CDR1 KGHSH and CDR2 LQKENI. The CDR3 has 13 amino acids. The ends were cut back, 0 bases at V and 6 bases at J, with 9 bases in the middle.

CDR3 nucleotides: TGTGCCAGCCATACCCGGGACAATTTCCAAGAGACCCAGTACTTC. Translated, it gives CASHTRDNFQETQYF. The chain uses TRBV2 and TRBJ2-5; a possible D gene is TRBD1 (6 bases). Trimming left V 8 bases short and J 1 base short, with 17 bases between. There are 15 residues in the CDR3. Germline CDR1 reads SNHLY; CDR2 reads FYNNEI.

This clone was recorded a few times. The chain employs TRBV9 and TRBJ1-1, with unresolved D. Between the trimmed V and J ends, which lost 7 bases and 4 bases, there was a span of 17 bases. CDR3 size: 14 residues. CDR1 SGDLS and CDR2 YYNGEE come from the germline V gene. This chain's CDR3 is CASGKDSYVTEAFF. The CDR3 nucleotides read TGTGCCAGCGGTAAGGACTCATATGTCACTGAAGCTTTCTTT.

The gene calls are TRBV2 and TRBJ2-2; maybe TRBD1 (6 bases). CDR1 SNHLY and CDR2 FYNNEI come from the germline V gene. V shed 11 bases and J shed 5 bases, with 21 bases lying between them. The CDR3 is 15 amino acids. The CDR3 nucleotides read TGTGCCTCCCAGGGGCGGGTTGGCCGAACCGGGGAGCTGTTTTTT. Translated: CASQGRVGRTGELFF.

The V and J genes are TRBV5-5 and TRBJ2-5, with 8 positions matching TRBD2. V shed 0 bases and J 1 base; nucleotides not matched to a gene: 2. Germline CDR1 SGHKS, CDR2 YYEKEE (reference sequence). This CDR3 region has 15 residues. The CDR3 is CASSLGTSFQETQYF. The CDR3 nucleotides read TGTGCCAGCAGCTTGGGGACTAGCTTCCAAGAGACCCAGTACTTC.

The gene calls are TRBV29-1 and TRBJ1-2; D remains unclear. Germline V gene sequence: CDR1 SQVTM, CDR2 ANQGSEA. Trimming pared 4 bases from V and 2 bases from J, leaving 8 bases between. The CDR3 consists of 12 residues. DNA of the CDR3: TGCAGCGTTGTTATTCCCAACTATGGCTACACCTTC. Translation: CSVVIPNYGYTF.

This clone was recorded many times. This chain connects TRBV7-2 to TRBJ2-3; D call uncertain. V lost 11 bases and J lost 1, with 10 bases in between. In germline, CDR1 is SGHTA, CDR2 FQGNSA. The length of the CDR3 is 12 residues. The chain's CDR3 is CASTKRTDTQYF. CDR3 nucleotides: TGTGCCTCGACAAAGCGCACAGATACGCAGTATTTT.

There are many counts of this clone. The CDR3 DNA is TGTGCCAGCTCACCATTGGAGCTCAATGAGCAGTTCTTC. As protein: CASSPLELNEQFF. The V gene is TRBV18, the J gene TRBJ2-1; no firm D call. Germline loops: CDR1 KGHSH, CDR2 LQKENI. The CDR3 length is 13 residues. Trimming left V 2 bases short and J 6 bases short, with 8 bases between.

This clone was counted a few times. The chain recombines TRBV18 with TRBJ2-1; D is perhaps TRBD2 (6 bases). Germline V lookup: CDR1 KGHSH, CDR2 LQKENI. The V end lost 2 bases, the J end lost 5 bases, and 10 bases lay between the germline ends. CDR3 length: 14 amino acids. The CDR3: CASSPRWGDNEQFF. The CDR3 nucleotides are TGTGCCAGCTCACCAAGATGGGGGGACAATGAGCAGTTCTTC.

Only a few counts were recorded for this clone. The identical CDR3 is also encoded by other nucleotide sequences in the sample. The rearrangement links TRBV5-4 to TRBJ2-5, with D possibly matching TRBD1 (7 bases). V was shortened by 4 bases and J by 5 bases, with 15 bases between the two germline ends. Germline loops: CDR1 SGHNT, CDR2 YYREEE (reference sequence). The CDR3 contains 14 residues. CDR3 in amino acids: CASSPAGGLETQYF. As DNA, the CDR3 is TGTGCCAGCAGCCCGGCAGGGGGGTTGGAGACCCAGTACTTC. Together with reference TRBV5-4 and TRBJ2-5, the CDR3 gives the full variable domain: ETGVTQSPTHLIKTRGQQVTLRCSSQSGHNTVSWYQQALGQGPQFIFQYYREEENGRGNFPPRFSGLQFPNYSSELNVNALELDDSALYLCASSPAGGLETQYFGPGTRLLVL.

This clone was detected many times. This rearrangement joins TRBV7-2 to TRBJ2-1; D is possibly TRBD1 (5 bases). Germline CDR1 is SGHTA and CDR2 is FQGNSA. Trimming stripped 5 bases from V and 12 bases from J, with 20 bases between. This CDR3 contains 14 residues. Here the CDR3 DNA reads TGTGCCAGCAGCAAGATCGAGACAGCCACTGGGCAGTTCTTC. Translated, it gives CASSKIETATGQFF.

In its sample, this clone was seen many times. The chain links TRBV21-1 to TRBJ2-7; no DNA check was done on the table's D call, TRBD2. TRBV21-1 is listed as a pseudogene. The CDR3 extends over 10 amino acids. The CDR3 loop reads CASSTGEQYF. The CDR3 DNA reads as TGTGCCAGCAGCACGGGCGAGCAGTACTTC.

This clone was detected only a few times. The rearrangement links TRBV11-2 to TRBJ2-3; TRBD2 agrees at 14 bases. The CDR3 is 17 residues long. Germline-derived CDR1 and CDR2 are SGHAT and FQNNGV. V shed 5 bases and J 5 bases; nucleotides not matched to a gene: 9. For the CDR3, the DNA is TGTGCCAGCAGCCCAGGACTAGCGGGAGGAGGGAGAGATACGCAGTATTTT. It yields the protein CASSPGLAGGGRDTQYF.

This clone appeared many times. This chain joins TRBV7-9 and TRBJ2-2, with D unclear. The germline V and J ends were trimmed by 1 base and 4 bases, with 7 bases remaining between them. Germline values: CDR1 SEHNR, CDR2 FQNEAQ (reference sequence). This CDR3 spans 14 amino acids. CDR3 sequence reads: CASSLELTTGELFF. The DNA for the CDR3 is TGTGCCAGCAGCTTAGAACTCACCACCGGGGAGCTGTTTTTT.

This clone was observed many times. V gene TRBV18 combines with J gene TRBJ2-1; 9 bases align to TRBD1. This CDR3 region has 14 residues. Germline CDR1 is KGHSH and CDR2 is LQKENI. The V gene end was trimmed by 9 bases and the J gene end by 7 bases; junction bases not matched to a gene: 10. CDR3 region: CARHPGQGLNEQFF. The CDR3 nucleotides are TGTGCCAGACACCCGGGACAGGGACTTAATGAGCAGTTCTTC.

This clone has just a few counts. This rearrangement joins TRBV11-1 to TRBJ1-1, with D tentatively TRBD1 (5 bases). Per germline, CDR1 SGHAT and CDR2 FQDESV (reference sequence). V was shortened by 5 bases and J by 1 base, with 8 bases between the two germline ends. CDR3 length equals 13 residues. DNA for the CDR3: TGTGCCAGCAGCGCAGGACAGAACACTGAAGCTTTCTTT. This gives the protein CASSAGQNTEAFF.

J is TRBJ2-1 and V is TRBV7-3; no clear D. V was clipped by 1 base and J by 4 bases, with 5 bases between them. Germline values: CDR1 SGHTA, CDR2 FQGTGA. The CDR3 runs 13 residues. The CDR3 is CASSLNSYNEQFF. Here the CDR3 DNA reads TGTGCCAGCAGCTTAAACAGTTACAATGAGCAGTTCTTC.

This clone was seen only a few times. The chain couples TRBV5-4 to TRBJ2-5, with 7 positions matching TRBD1. V lost 3 bases and J lost 5; bases outside the gene matches: 10. Germline lookup yields CDR1 SGHNT and CDR2 YYREEE (reference sequence). The CDR3 totals 15 residues. This CDR3 reads CASSSTGAVRETQYF. DNA for the CDR3: TGTGCCAGCAGCTCTACAGGGGCGGTGAGGGAGACCCAGTACTTC.

This clone was observed a handful of times. The chain combines TRBV6-5 with TRBJ2-1; D is perhaps TRBD2 (6 bases). This CDR3 is built from 12 residues. The germline CDR1 and CDR2 sequences are MNHEY and SVGAGI. Trimming left V 4 bases short and J 8 bases short, with 9 bases between. DNA for the CDR3: TGTGCCAGCAGTTTGACTAGGTATGAGCAGTTCTTC. The encoded protein is CASSLTRYEQFF.

This clone has just a few counts. The chain couples TRBV9 to TRBJ2-3, with TRBD1 identical over 9 bases. CDR3 length: 18 amino acids. With V trimmed by 0 bases and J by 1 base, 9 bases remained unmatched. Germline CDR1 is SGDLS and CDR2 is YYNGEE. The CDR3, as DNA: TGTGCCAGCAGCGTAGACGGGGGGACAGGGTTGCGCACAGATACGCAGTATTTT. It translates to CASSVDGGTGLRTDTQYF.

V gene TRBV5-4 combines with J gene TRBJ2-3; 11 bases line up with TRBD2. Looked up from germline, CDR1 is SGHNT and CDR2 is YYREEE (reference sequence). The CDR3 has 16 residues. The ends lost 1 base at V and 4 bases at J; junction bases unmatched: 5. The CDR3: CASSLNVAGGADTQYF. CDR3 sequence (DNA): TGTGCCAGCAGCTTGAATGTAGCGGGAGGGGCAGATACGCAGTATTTT.

In its sample, this clone was seen many times. Other DNA sequences from this sample encode an identical CDR3 as well. The V and J genes are TRBV18 and TRBJ2-5, with no clear D. The V end was cut by 2 bases, the J end by 3 bases, with 7 bases between. This CDR3 is 13 amino acids long. Germline V gene lookup returns CDR1 KGHSH and CDR2 LQKENI. The CDR3 coding sequence is TGTGCCAGCTCACCAGGCTTTAAAGAGACCCAGTACTTC. Its protein product is CASSPGFKETQYF.

V usage is TRBV4-1 and J usage is TRBJ2-1; 8 bases align to TRBD2. The CDR3 covers 19 residues. CDR1 is MGHRA, CDR2 YSYEKL, per germline. The J segment lost 6 bases and the V segment lost 0 bases, leaving 16 bases of the junction unmatched. DNA of the CDR3: TGCGCCAGCAGCCAAGAAGGGGGGGTAAGCGGGAGTATTAGCAATGAGCAGTTCTTC. It codes for CASSQEGGVSGSISNEQFF.

This sequence joins TRBV21-1 and TRBJ1-1; TRBD1 is the table's D call and was not checked against the DNA. TRBV21-1 is flagged as a pseudogene. CDR3 length: 18 amino acids. The CDR3 nucleotides are TGTGCCAGCACCACAGATCTGGACAGGGGGCGTGAAGACACTGAAGCTTTCTTT. Residues: CASTTDLDRGREDTEAFF.

This clone has a count of ten or more. This sequence joins TRBV7-2 and TRBJ2-1; D gene unclear. Germline V CDR1 and CDR2: SGHTA, FQGNSA. The CDR3 has 12 residues. Trimming removed 3 bases from V and 8 bases from J, with 8 bases in between. The CDR3 DNA is TGTGCCAGCAGCTTCCCCAGCGATGAGCAGTTCTTC. It yields the protein CASSFPSDEQFF.

Here the CDR3 DNA reads TGTGCCAGCAGCTTGTGGTCGGTGAATAGCAATCAGCCCCAGCATTTT. Amino acid sequence: CASSLWSVNSNQPQHF. The chain uses TRBV5-6 and TRBJ1-5; D remains unclear. CDR1 and CDR2 (germline): SGHDT, YYEEEE. With 1 base removed from V and 0 bases from J, the gap between germline ends came to 11 bases. The CDR3 runs 16 residues.